This T cell receptor (beta chain) was sequenced during a study of blood T cell repertoires in COVID-19. Overall study context: Collection of acute and convalescent COVID-19 samples took place in the United States, Italy and Spain. PBMCs, B-cell-depleted T cells, or T cells were the source of the cDNA or gDNA that made up the material.

The authors' processing: From reference gene primer amplification, estimates of nucleated cell counts were derived. Assay used: immunoSEQ multiplex PCR; TCRdb lists only in-frame clones, some missing. The V and J calls and clone size were taken over from that table, and D and trimming were inferred from the DNA. Among approximately 200,000 clones listed, 84% were seen once. The CDR3 contains 17 residues. The V gene end was trimmed by 5 bases and the J gene end by 4 bases; junction bases not matched to a gene: 11. The germline V gene encodes CDR1 LGHNA and CDR2 YNFKEQ. The rearrangement links TRBV4-2 to TRBJ2-2, with 9 bases aligning to TRBD2. The material sequenced was peripheral blood. The sequence derives from a woman aged 60 to 75 with acute or convalescent COVID-19. The CDR3 is CASSETSGRAGTGELFF. CDR3 DNA sequence: TGTGCCAGCAGCGAGACTAGCGGAAGGGCCGGCACCGGGGAGCTGTTTTTT.